This TCR beta chain was retrieved from a study of T-cell memory formation after mild COVID-19. The CDR3 is 15 amino acids. Trimming cost V 6 bases and J 3 bases, with 17 bases left between them. Per the germline V gene, CDR1 is MNHEY and CDR2 is SVGAGI. TCRdb fed the 5' RACE reads into MiXCR, producing one record per CDR3 protein. The data show some 290,000 distinct CDR3 sequences, roughly 15% seen once. The TCR was taken from a man aged 18 to 29 who had mild COVID-19 (a few samples of this study predate the infection). Cell type and time point are not known. The chain has TRBV6-5 and TRBJ2-5; D is possibly TRBD1 (7 bases). The specimen sequenced was PBMCs or a T cell subset sorted from them (not recorded which). CDR3 DNA: TGTGCCAGCAGCTGGACAGGAGGGTATGAAGAGACCCAGTACTTC. Amino acid sequence: CASSWTGGYEETQYF.